This T cell receptor (beta chain) was recorded in a study of control samples from healthy donors and cancer patients. Method: immunoSEQ multiplex PCR; TCRdb's copy keeps in-frame clones and lacks some. The data hold over 80,000 clones, with around 81% observed a single time. Germline V CDR1 and CDR2: SNHLY, FYNNEI. Unmatched junction bases numbered 6, after V lost 7 bases and J lost 7 bases. This CDR3 is built from 12 residues. The sequenced sample was blood. The rearrangement joins TRBV2 to TRBJ2-7; 8 bases line up with TRBD1. This receptor was identified in a man aged 30 to 45 in good health. CDR3 in amino acids: CASTRGRWEQYF. The CDR3 DNA sequence: TGTGCCAGCACCAGGGGGCGCTGGGAGCAGTACTTC.